This T cell receptor (beta chain) is from a study of a mutant IDH1 vaccine in newly diagnosed glioma (dated by TCRdb to about 2021). Looking at the study overall: Eight vaccinations were administered to patients in weeks 1, 3, 5, 7, 11, 15, 19 and 23, corresponding to visits V03 through V10. Vaccination was initiated 4-6 weeks after radiotherapy alone, or concurrently with temozolomide cycles in the chemotherapy-containing groups. Of the approximately 29 treated patients, about 62% were male and around 38% were female, and a mean age of 40.4 years was recorded. Before enrollment, most patients had been given radiochemotherapy with temozolomide as standard therapy, while the rest had received either radiotherapy alone or temozolomide alone. Six visits were used for peripheral blood collection: V03 (baseline), V05, V07, V10, V12 and V13. Longitudinal TCRB deep sequencing was done for 25 to 30 treated patients, wherever samples were available for exploratory analyses. Beyond this particular receptor, the publication reports: Changes in the top peripheral T cell clonotypes picked up by TCRB sequencing did not appear to be linked to pseudoprogression. The authors stated that sample limitations prevented analyses of patient blood samples from being reproduced. Immune responses induced by the vaccine were seen in over 80% of patients across multiple MHC alleles. PBMC samples for TCRB deep sequencing were selected based on availability.

Remarks on this clone: Its binding antigen is unknown. Base qualities are not recorded, but no much larger clone differs from it by a single base.

Libraries were constructed by the immunoSEQ multiplex PCR assay. The hsTCRB Kit was used according to the manufacturer's protocol to amplify rearranged TCR beta chain sequences. Sequencing of TCRB libraries was carried out on an Illumina MiSeq. Per the source publication's procedure: The proprietary platform of the kit vendor was used for demultiplexing, trimming and gene mapping. The source is immuneACCESS, and TCRdb retained only in-frame sequences with V and J called. Part of the clones is not carried over; for the studies checked, unresolved V genes explain less than half of this, and the remainder is unexplained. That table furnishes V, J and clone size, whereas the DNA furnished D and trimming. The sample table records approximately 26,000 clones; about 89% of these occur just once. The ten largest clones capture around 20% of the sample. According to the study, the label for this sample's time point signals: week 5, during vaccination. Every vaccine dose consisted of 300 ug of a 20-mer mutant IDH1 peptide in Montanide, administered subcutaneously together with topical imiquimod. The donors had newly diagnosed IDH1-mutant astrocytomas of WHO grade 3 or 4 that showed loss of nuclear ATRX. The samples were drawn from NOA16, a multicentre, single-arm, open-label phase I trial in Germany that tested a mutant IDH1 peptide vaccine in humans for the first time. The DNeasy Blood and Tissue Kit was used to extract genomic DNA from EDTA blood for TCRB sequencing.

From cysteine to phenylalanine, the CDR3 is 17 amino acids long. CDR3 DNA only is kept here, 51 bases in frame from base 1. CDR1 and CDR2 were assigned from the germline V gene (reference sequence) as LNHDA and SQIVND. Trimming costs V 3 bases and J 0 bases, and their ends lie 15 bases apart. The sequence came from a man aged 18 to 30 with glioma. The receptor chain draws on TRBV19 and TRBJ2-1; perhaps TRBD2 is the D gene, with 5 bases matching. The sequenced sample was PBMCs, obtained from a glioma patient whose treatment included an IDH1 peptide vaccine. The CDR3 sequence is CASSMSMAGNSYNEQFF. The base sequence is TGTGCCAGTAGTATGTCCATGGCGGGTAACTCCTACAATGAGCAGTTCTTC.